This T cell receptor (beta chain) is from a study of T cell repertoires in cytomegalovirus infection. TCRdb re-derived calls from the reads in MiXCR, one entry per CDR3 protein. This table has around 740,000 distinct CDR3 sequences, roughly 36% appearing once. This CDR3 has 13 amino acids. V shed 6 bases, J shed 2 bases, and the junction held 3 bases outside the gene matches. Germline lookup yields CDR1 LGHNA and CDR2 YNFKEQ. Sample: PBMCs. This sequence was found in a human donor in good health (CMV status not recorded). Some clones in this sample may be carry-over from other donors' samples. This chain links TRBV4-2 with TRBJ2-7, with 8 bases identical to TRBD2. The CDR3 is CASRGSGTYEQYF. The CDR3 DNA reads TGTGCCAGCAGGGGTAGCGGGACCTACGAGCAGTACTTC.